These 25 T cell receptor beta chains originate from one sample sequenced in a study of T and B cells in COVID-19 patients. Multiplex PCR with BIOMED2 TRB-A/B primer pools amplified TRB rearrangements. TCRdb processed the multiplex PCR reads anew with MiXCR; each CDR3 protein has one entry. The table lists some 11,000 distinct CDR3 sequences, roughly 31% of them singletons. Each TRB amplification used roughly 240-550 ng of genomic DNA from blood. The sample was blood. The receptor set was obtained from a human donor with active COVID-19.

CDR3 sequence reads: CASRARSGGEYNEQFF. The DNA of the CDR3 is TGTGCCAGCAGAGCCAGAAGCGGGGGGGAGTACAATGAGCAGTTCTTC. V is TRBV27 and J is TRBJ2-1; 10 positions agree with TRBD2. V gave up 6 bases and J gave up 4 bases; unmatched junction bases: 9. Germline V gene sequence: CDR1 MNHEY, CDR2 SMNVEV (reference sequence). This CDR3 comprises 16 residues.

In the case of this clonotype: A much larger clone is a single base away; this may be a read error. The J gene is TRBJ2-7, the V gene TRBV11-2; D may be TRBD1 (6 bases). CDR1 is SGHAT, CDR2 FQNNGV, per germline. The CDR3 has 14 residues. Trimming removed 5 bases from V and 6 bases from J, with 17 bases in between. The CDR3 spells CASSPLQGRSEQYF. CDR3 DNA sequence: TGTGCCAGCAGCCCCTTACAGGGTCGCAGCGAGCAGTACTTC.

The chain combines TRBV10-3 with TRBJ1-2; D unclear. This CDR3 contains 13 residues. The V gene lost 8 bases and the J gene lost 0 bases, with 10 bases spanning the gap. Germline V CDR1 and CDR2: ENHRY, SYGVKD. The CDR3 loop is CAIQKNPNYGYTF. The CDR3 DNA follows: TGTGCCATCCAAAAGAACCCTAACTATGGCTACACCTTC.

This clonotype is labeled as medium-sized. This chain links TRBV19 with TRBJ1-4; 8 bases fit TRBD1. CDR3 length: 13 amino acids. V lost 4 bases, J lost 8 bases, and 3 bases stayed unmatched. The V gene's germline CDR1 is LNHDA and CDR2 SQIVND (reference sequence). CDR3 in amino acids: CASSKTGEEKLFF. The CDR3 nucleotides are TGTGCCAGTAGTAAGACAGGGGAGGAAAAACTGTTTTTT.

In its sample, this clonotype was seen a few times. The chain links TRBV5-4 to TRBJ2-5; TRBD2 matches at 10 bases. V shed 1 base and J 5 bases; nucleotides not matched to a gene: 2. CDR1 is SGHNT and CDR2 is YYREEE in the germline V gene (reference sequence). This CDR3 spans 14 amino acids. The CDR3, as DNA: TGTGCCAGCAGCTTGATAGCGGGGGGTGAGACCCAGTACTTC. Translation: CASSLIAGGETQYF.

The table lists this clonotype with a few counts. The V gene is TRBV5-3, the J gene TRBJ2-5; 11 bases match TRBD2. TRBV5-3 is assigned to the ORF class and has an uncertain function. The V and J ends lost 2 bases and 5 bases, in that order; junction bases with no gene match: 5. The CDR3 covers 15 residues. CDR3 in amino acids: CARSFPSGGLETQYF. The CDR3 DNA sequence: TGTGCCAGAAGCTTTCCTAGCGGGGGGCTGGAGACCCAGTACTTC.

The table lists this clonotype with a few counts. The chain recombines TRBV6-1 with TRBJ1-1, with 7 nucleotides matching TRBD1. Germline CDR1 reads MNHNS; CDR2 reads SASEGT. CDR3 length: 15 amino acids. V lost 6 bases, J lost 4 bases, and 11 bases stayed unmatched. For the CDR3, the DNA is TGTGCCAGCAGCCTATCCGGGACAGTGGCCACTGAAGCTTTCTTT. Translating gives CASSLSGTVATEAFF.

This clonotype is labeled as medium-sized (0.01 to 0.1%). CDR3 DNA sequence: TGTGCCAGTAGTTTTAGCGGGAACACCGGGGAGCTGTTTTTT. As protein: CASSFSGNTGELFF. The chain carries TRBV19 and TRBJ2-2, with a weak D call TRBD2 (6 bases). CDR3 length equals 14 residues. Germline CDR1 is LNHDA and CDR2 is SQIVND (reference sequence). V was shortened by 5 bases and J by 1 base, with 8 bases between the two germline ends.

This chain joins TRBV6-2 or TRBV6-3 and TRBJ2-1, with D maybe TRBD2 (6 bases). CDR1 and CDR2 from the germline V gene are MNHEY and SVGEGT. CDR3 length equals 14 residues. V lost 5 bases to trimming and J lost 9 bases, with 17 bases between them. The CDR3 region has the DNA TGTGCCAGCAGTCCTAACTATCTAGCGTCTGAGCAGTTCTTC. As protein: CASSPNYLASEQFF.

This clonotype is categorized as medium-sized. The chain combines TRBV13 with TRBJ1-1, with D perhaps TRBD1 (5 bases). CDR1 is PRHDT and CDR2 is FYEKMQ in the germline V gene (reference sequence). The CDR3 runs 15 residues. Between the trimmed V and J ends, which lost 0 bases and 1 base, there was a span of 9 bases. The CDR3: CASSLGFDRNTEAFF. The CDR3 bases are TGTGCCAGCAGCTTAGGTTTCGACAGGAACACTGAAGCTTTCTTT.

This clonotype was found a few times. The chain links TRBV6-2 or TRBV6-3 to TRBJ2-5; D may be TRBD2 (5 bases). This CDR3 contains 13 residues. V was pared by 2 bases and J by 5 bases, with 9 bases between. Germline lookup yields CDR1 MNHEY and CDR2 SVGEGT. The CDR3 protein is CASSYRLAETQYF. The CDR3 nucleotides are TGTGCCAGCAGTTACCGGTTAGCGGAGACCCAGTACTTC.

This clonotype is categorized as medium-sized. The chain links TRBV19 to TRBJ1-2; 7 nucleotides align to TRBD1. Germline CDR1 and CDR2: LNHDA and SQIVND (reference sequence). The V segment lost 6 bases and the J segment 0 bases; nucleotides outside the gene matches: 4. The CDR3 loop spans 14 amino acids. CDR3 sequence: CASRRDSANYGYTF. CDR3 nucleotides: TGTGCCAGTAGACGGGACAGCGCTAACTATGGCTACACCTTC.

This clonotype was seen more than once but under ten times. The rearrangement joins TRBV7-9 to TRBJ2-1; 15 bases align to TRBD2. The CDR3 runs to 17 residues. Per germline, CDR1 SEHNR and CDR2 FQNEAQ (reference sequence). The ends lost 5 bases at V and 8 bases at J; junction bases unmatched: 10. This CDR3 is CASSPSPGLAGGYEQFF. CDR3 coding DNA: TGTGCCAGCAGCCCCTCACCGGGACTAGCGGGGGGCTATGAGCAGTTCTTC.

This clonotype was seen only once. This may be a read error, as it is one base from a much larger clone. V gene TRBV6-5 combines with J gene TRBJ1-6, with D unclear. The CDR3 runs to 13 residues. CDR1 and CDR2 (germline): MNHEY, SVGAGI. CDR3 amino acids: CASGHTYNSSLHF. In nucleotides, the CDR3 is TGTGCCAGCGGTCATACGTATAATTCATCCCTCCACTTT.

The chain joins TRBV18 to TRBJ1-1; TRBD1 matches 7 bases. Trimming removed 1 base from V and 3 bases from J; junction bases left unmatched: 2. The CDR3 totals 14 residues. Per germline, CDR1 KGHSH and CDR2 LQKENI. The CDR3 reads CASSPQGADTEAFF. In DNA form, the CDR3 reads TGTGCCAGCTCACCACAGGGGGCAGACACTGAAGCTTTCTTT.

This clonotype is medium-sized by share. The genes are TRBV12-3 or TRBV12-4 and TRBJ2-1, with 8 bases that match TRBD2. The CDR3 consists of 15 residues. J gave up 9 bases and V 6 bases, and 13 bases lay outside the gene matches. In DNA, the CDR3 is TGTGCCAGCAGCTCCACCGGGGGGGCGGCGAGTGAGCAGTTCTTC. This gives the protein CASSSTGGAASEQFF.

The V call is TRBV5-1, the J call TRBJ2-2, with 13 positions matching TRBD2. The CDR3 spans 16 residues. Germline-derived CDR1 and CDR2 are SGHRS and YFSETQ. V dropped 4 bases and J dropped 2; count of bases not matched to a gene: 2. The CDR3 region is CASSRLAGGNTGELFF. The CDR3 bases are TGCGCCAGCAGCCGACTAGCGGGGGGAAACACCGGGGAGCTGTTTTTT.

Judged by abundance, this clonotype is medium-sized. The V call is TRBV6-6, the J call TRBJ2-3; D is unclear. CDR1 is MNHNY, CDR2 SVGAGI, per germline (reference sequence). V lost 5 bases to trimming and J lost 6 bases, with 12 bases between them. The length of the CDR3 is 13 residues. CDR3 DNA sequence: TGTGCCAGCAGTCCCGTTTCATCTGATACGCAGTATTTT. Translation gives CASSPVSSDTQYF.

In its sample, this clonotype was seen a few times. This chain joins TRBV14 and TRBJ2-1; TRBD2 matches at 8 bases. CDR3 size: 17 residues. V shed 4 bases and J 2 bases; nucleotides not matched to a gene: 10. Germline loops: CDR1 SGHDN, CDR2 FVKESK. The CDR3 loop is CASSPTLGLATYNEQFF. As DNA, the CDR3 is TGTGCCAGCAGCCCTACCCTCGGACTAGCCACCTACAATGAGCAGTTCTTC.

By share, this clonotype counts as medium-sized (0.01 to 0.1%). This chain uses TRBV12-3 or TRBV12-4 with TRBJ2-7; 11 bases are shared with TRBD2. This CDR3 spans 15 amino acids. V lost 6 bases to trimming and J lost 2 bases; unmatched junction nucleotides: 6. CDR3 bases: TGTGCCAGCAGCCTAGGGACTAGCGGAACCTACGAGCAGTACTTC. As protein: CASSLGTSGTYEQYF.

This clonotype is judged medium-sized (0.01 to 0.1%). The chain combines TRBV15 with TRBJ1-6; unclear D gene. Germline CDR1 is LNHNV and CDR2 is YYDKDF (reference sequence). The V gene lost 4 bases and the J gene lost 6 bases, with 7 bases spanning the gap. This CDR3 region has 13 residues. CDR3 residues: CATSTDGNSPLHF. CDR3 nucleotides: TGTGCCACCAGCACGGACGGTAATTCACCCCTCCACTTT.

V gene TRBV27 combines with J gene TRBJ2-2; 9 nucleotides align to TRBD1. Germline-derived CDR1 and CDR2 are MNHEY and SMNVEV (reference sequence). CDR3 size: 16 residues. V lost 7 bases to trimming and J lost 5 bases; unmatched junction nucleotides: 11. The CDR3 region is CASKEQGAIGTGELFF. CDR3 coding DNA: TGTGCCAGCAAGGAACAGGGGGCAATTGGAACCGGGGAGCTGTTTTTT.

A few counts support this clonotype. The CDR3 is CASSFVGRGNQPQHF. The CDR3 DNA reads as TGTGCCAGCAGTTTCGTGGGGCGGGGTAATCAGCCCCAGCATTTT. J is TRBJ1-5 and V is TRBV27, with D perhaps matching TRBD1 (5 bases). Germline V gene data show CDR1 as MNHEY and CDR2 as SMNVEV (reference sequence). The CDR3 has 15 amino acids. Trimming left V 3 bases short and J 4 bases short, with 13 bases between.

The rearrangement joins TRBV14 to TRBJ2-2, with 9 nucleotides matching TRBD1. The CDR3 length is 19 residues. Germline CDR1 is SGHDN and CDR2 is FVKESK. The V gene end was trimmed by 0 bases and the J gene end by 1 base; junction bases not matched to a gene: 9. CDR3 nucleotides: TGTGCCAGCAGCCAAGATTTGGGGACAGGGATCAAGAACACCGGGGAGCTGTTTTTT. Residues: CASSQDLGTGIKNTGELFF.

The table lists this clonotype with a few counts. The genes are TRBV6-5 and TRBJ2-7; TRBD2 agrees at 12 bases. CDR1 is MNHEY, CDR2 SVGAGI, per germline. Trimming cost V 2 bases and J 5 bases; bases outside gene matches: 4. CDR3 length equals 15 residues. Here the CDR3 DNA reads TGTGCCAGCAGTTACGGGACTAGCGGGCTTAACGAGCAGTACTTC. Protein product: CASSYGTSGLNEQYF.